Sequencing of this TCR beta chain was carried out in a study of CD8+CD57+ T cells in acquired aplastic anemia. Study overall: The study obtained an average of approximately 2.9 ug of DNA from sorted CD4+ and CD8+ cells. Read counts for CD4+ cells (from healthy donors) averaged around 11 million.

CDR3 and TCR beta VDJ profiling relied on genomic DNA as the template. Each CDR3 protein is one row after TCRdb ran MiXCR on the reads. The top ten clones hold roughly 34% of a sample with approximately 98,000 distinct CDR3 sequences, approximately 48% of them seen once. This clonotype showed up many times. Trimming removed 3 bases at V and 3 bases at J, with 22 bases between. From germline, CDR1 is GTSNPN and CDR2 SVGIG (reference sequence). The CDR3 runs 17 residues. The TCR sequence derives from a human donor in good health, serving as a control. The J gene is TRBJ2-3, the V gene TRBV30, with D perhaps TRBD2 (6 bases). Input material: sorted CD4+, CD8+, or CD8+CD57+ T cells (not recorded which) from PBMCs. The CDR3 region is CAWRLRRGVLGTDTQYF. The CDR3 nucleotides read TGTGCCTGGAGACTGAGGCGGGGAGTACTAGGGACAGATACGCAGTATTTT.